Below are 16 T cell receptor beta chains sequenced from a single sample in a study of T cells after yellow fever vaccination. TCRdb analysed the 5' RACE reads with MiXCR anew, one entry per CDR3 protein. This table has about 320,000 distinct CDR3 sequences, around 10% appearing once. The sequencing here drew on CD4+ T cells sorted from PBMCs, taken 45 days after the yellow fever booster vaccination. Receptors were obtained from a man between 18 and 35 years old who received the YFV17D yellow fever vaccine.

There are a few counts of this clonotype. The rearrangement joins TRBV4-2 to TRBJ1-5, with D unclear. The CDR3 extends over 14 amino acids. Germline values: CDR1 LGHNA, CDR2 YNFKEQ. V was clipped by 5 bases and J by 0 bases, with 8 bases between them. This chain's CDR3 is CASSAEYSNQPQHF. Here the CDR3 DNA reads TGTGCCAGCAGCGCAGAATATAGCAATCAGCCCCAGCATTTT.

This clonotype was detected only a few times. V is TRBV7-2 and J is TRBJ2-3; 11 nucleotides align to TRBD1. This CDR3 contains 11 residues. Germline CDR1 and CDR2: SGHTA and FQGNSA. With 8 bases clipped from V and 10 bases from J, the junction kept 2 bases outside the gene matches. The chain's CDR3 is CASGTGGAQYF. In DNA form, the CDR3 reads TGTGCCAGCGGGACAGGGGGAGCGCAGTATTTT.

The chain has TRBV5-1 and TRBJ1-2; D uncertain. The V gene lost 4 bases and the J gene lost 1 base, with 11 bases spanning the gap. The CDR3 covers 14 residues. Per the germline V gene, CDR1 is SGHRS and CDR2 is YFSETQ. CDR3 nucleotide sequence: TGCGCCAGCAGCCCTCAGTCGGATAACTATGGCTACACCTTC. Translation gives CASSPQSDNYGYTF.

This clonotype was seen a handful of times. The V call is TRBV6-5, the J call TRBJ2-3; 9 bases fit TRBD2. In germline, CDR1 is MNHEY, CDR2 SVGAGI. The trim removed 7 bases at V and 4 bases at J, leaving 6 bases unmatched. The CDR3 has 14 residues. DNA of the CDR3: TGTGCCAGCAAATGGCGGGGGGGGCCAGATACGCAGTATTTT. It codes for CASKWRGGPDTQYF.

This clonotype has a count of ten or more. The chain employs TRBV12-3 or TRBV12-4 and TRBJ2-5; D may match TRBD1 or TRBD2 (5 bases each). Trimming shortened V by 7 bases and J by 7 bases, and 16 bases separated the two germline ends. The CDR3 contains 13 residues. The CDR3 sequence is CASKWGSHGTQYF. The CDR3 region has the DNA TGTGCCAGCAAGTGGGGGAGCCACGGGACCCAGTACTTC.

The rearrangement uses TRBV23-1 and TRBJ2-5; D gene unclear. TRBV23-1 falls under the ORF class, with uncertain function. V was shortened by 0 bases and J by 5 bases, with 13 bases between the two germline ends. CDR3 size: 15 residues. DNA for the CDR3: TGCGCCAGCAGTCAATCTTATCGCCGGCGGGAGACCCAGTACTTC. This codes for CASSQSYRRRETQYF.

This clonotype was counted between two and nine times. This chain connects TRBV5-1 to TRBJ1-6; possibly TRBD1 for D (6 bases). The CDR3 loop spans 15 amino acids. The germline CDR1 and CDR2 sequences are SGHRS and YFSETQ. V dropped 4 bases and J dropped 6 bases, with 14 bases sitting between them. CDR3 loop: CASSPGGPINSPLHF. The DNA of the CDR3 is TGCGCCAGCAGCCCCGGGGGCCCTATTAATTCACCCCTCCACTTT.

V and J are TRBV10-3 and TRBJ1-5, with 9 bases matching TRBD1. Germline CDR1 ENHRY, CDR2 SYGVKD. V was pared by 4 bases and J by 10 bases, with 8 bases of the junction left unmatched. The CDR3 consists of 14 residues. DNA for the CDR3: TGTGCCATCAGTGGTACCGGGACAGGGCTCCCCCAGCATTTT. Protein sequence: CAISGTGTGLPQHF.

This clonotype came up a few times. This sequence joins TRBV12-3 or TRBV12-4 and TRBJ2-7; D unclear. Between the trimmed V and J ends, which lost 6 bases and 5 bases, there was a span of 11 bases. CDR3 length equals 12 residues. CDR3: CASSPRTHEQYF. In DNA, the CDR3 is TGTGCCAGCAGCCCAAGGACCCACGAGCAGTACTTC.

This clonotype was recorded at least ten times. The chain has TRBV20-1 and TRBJ1-2, with 8 bases lining up with TRBD1. Germline CDR1 and CDR2: DFQATT and SNEGSKA (reference sequence). V lost 1 base and J lost 0; bases outside the gene matches: 7. The CDR3 sequence is 16 residues long. The CDR3 protein is CSARGYGQGSNYGYTF. CDR3 nucleotide sequence: TGCAGTGCTAGAGGGTATGGACAGGGCTCTAACTATGGCTACACCTTC.

This sequence joins TRBV3-1 and TRBJ2-7; D remains ambiguous. The CDR3 is made up of 12 amino acids. The germline V gene has CDR1 LGHDT and CDR2 YNNKEL (reference sequence). V lost 2 bases and J 0 bases, leaving 2 bases between the germline ends. CDR3 sequence: CASSQLSYEQYF. Written as DNA, the CDR3 is TGTGCCAGCAGCCAACTCTCCTACGAGCAGTACTTC.

This clonotype has just a few counts. This chain links TRBV9 with TRBJ2-7, with D maybe TRBD1 (6 bases). This CDR3 has 14 residues. V was pared by 4 bases and J by 0 bases, with 11 bases between. Germline V gene lookup returns CDR1 SGDLS and CDR2 YYNGEE. The CDR3 region is CASSTQGSSYEQYF. CDR3 sequence (DNA): TGTGCCAGCAGCACCCAGGGGAGCTCCTACGAGCAGTACTTC. Filled out from reference TRBV9 and TRBJ2-7, the complete variable domain reads DSGVTQTPKHLITATGQRVTLRCSPRSGDLSVYWYQQSLDQGLQFLIQYYNGEERAKGNILERFSAQQFPDLHSELNLSSLELGDSALYFCASSTQGSSYEQYFGPGTRLTVT.

The rearrangement joins TRBV7-2 to TRBJ2-1, with D unresolved. V was cut by 8 bases and J by 8 bases, with 10 bases left in between. There are 11 residues in the CDR3. Germline values: CDR1 SGHTA, CDR2 FQGNSA. The CDR3 region is CASRKRDEQFF. The CDR3 DNA sequence: TGTGCCAGCCGCAAGCGCGATGAGCAGTTCTTC.

DNA for the CDR3: TGTGCCAGCAGTTCGGGGACAGGGGGCACAGATACGCAGTATTTT. It codes for CASSSGTGGTDTQYF. V usage is TRBV6-6 and J usage is TRBJ2-3; 10 bases align to TRBD1. CDR1 is MNHNY, CDR2 SVGAGI, per germline (reference sequence). The CDR3 has 15 amino acids. Trimming cost V 4 bases and J 1 base; bases outside gene matches: 2.

The rearrangement joins TRBV7-6 to TRBJ2-2, with 8 bases aligning to TRBD1. The CDR3 runs 16 residues. Germline CDR1 reads SGHVS; CDR2 reads FNYEAQ. V was clipped by 0 bases and J by 3 bases; unmatched bases: 3. CDR3 coding DNA: TGTGCCAGCAGCTTAGCCCAGGGGGCCGACACCGGGGAGCTGTTTTTT. Translated, it gives CASSLAQGADTGELFF.

This clonotype was picked up a small number of times. The gene calls are TRBV3-1 and TRBJ2-2; D gene ambiguous. Per germline, CDR1 LGHDT and CDR2 YNNKEL (reference sequence). Trimming stripped 1 base from V and 5 bases from J, with 8 bases between. There are 14 residues in the CDR3. CDR3 in DNA: TGTGCCAGCAGCCAAGCTGGCCGGACCGGGGAGCTGTTTTTT. Translated, it gives CASSQAGRTGELFF.